Listed below are T cell receptor beta chains from one sample, sequenced in a study of OX40 agonist ivuxolimab in advanced cancers. Profiling relied on immunoSEQ multiplex PCR, and the TCRdb table lists in-frame clones only, not all of them. The table lists 40,000 or so clones, around 84% of them singletons. The input for sequencing was CD4+ or CD8+ T cells sorted from blood, taken in a trial of the OX40 agonist ivuxolimab. All receptors come from an adult with an advanced solid tumor such as melanoma, head and neck, liver or kidney cancer. The CDR3 runs from the conserved cysteine through the conserved F or W. The order of the fields is clone size, D gene, J gene, V gene, CDR3 protein, CDR3 DNA. D genes are given only for firm matches. A row's size may be missing; if present it is once, few, many or a size class.

clone size: -; D gene: TRBD1; J gene: TRBJ2-7; V gene: TRBV11-2; CDR3 protein: CASSLTGLYEQYF; CDR3 DNA: TGTGCCAGCAGCTTGACAGGGCTCTACGAGCAGTACTTC
clone size: -; D gene: TRBD1; J gene: TRBJ1-4; V gene: TRBV4-1; CDR3 protein: CASSPGTATNEKLFF; CDR3 DNA: TGCGCCAGCAGCCCCGGGACAGCGACTAATGAAAAACTGTTTTTT
clone size: -; D gene: -; J gene: TRBJ1-2; V gene: TRBV11-2; CDR3 protein: CASSLTAGPSYGYTF; CDR3 DNA: TGTGCCAGCAGCTTAACGGCAGGGCCTAGCTATGGCTACACCTTC
clone size: -; D gene: -; J gene: TRBJ1-1; V gene: TRBV6-6; CDR3 protein: CASAIGMNTEAFF; CDR3 DNA: TGTGCCTCAGCAATAGGTATGAACACTGAAGCTTTCTTT
clone size: -; D gene: TRBD2; J gene: TRBJ2-7; V gene: TRBV5-1; CDR3 protein: CASSYSSGGAYEQYF; CDR3 DNA: TGCGCCAGCAGCTACTCTAGCGGGGGGGCTTACGAGCAGTACTTC
clone size: -; D gene: TRBD1; J gene: TRBJ1-2; V gene: TRBV2; CDR3 protein: CATLSWGEGAYGYTF; CDR3 DNA: TGTGCCACCCTCAGTTGGGGGGAGGGGGCGTATGGCTACACCTTC
clone size: -; D gene: -; J gene: TRBJ2-3; V gene: TRBV6-5; CDR3 protein: CASSFASSTDTQYF; CDR3 DNA: TGTGCCAGCAGTTTTGCTTCTAGCACAGATACGCAGTATTTT
clone size: -; D gene: TRBD2; J gene: TRBJ2-4; V gene: TRBV5-1; CDR3 protein: CASTLGLAESDIQYF; CDR3 DNA: TGCGCCAGCACTCTGGGACTAGCCGAGTCAGACATTCAGTACTTC
clone size: -; D gene: -; J gene: TRBJ2-3; V gene: TRBV11-2; CDR3 protein: CASIDFGTSVTDTQYF; CDR3 DNA: TGTGCCAGCATCGACTTCGGGACGTCTGTCACAGATACGCAGTATTTT
clone size: few; D gene: -; J gene: TRBJ1-6; V gene: TRBV5-8; CDR3 protein: CASSLGLAGSPLHF; CDR3 DNA: TGTGCCAGCAGCTTGGGCCTGGCGGGGTCACCCCTCCACTTT
clone size: -; D gene: -; J gene: TRBJ2-5; V gene: TRBV21-1; CDR3 protein: CASSKAGLAGGKGETQYF; CDR3 DNA: TGTGCCAGCAGCAAAGCGGGACTAGCGGGAGGGAAGGGGGAGACCCAGTACTTC
clone size: -; D gene: -; J gene: TRBJ2-1; V gene: TRBV5-1; CDR3 protein: CASSLPGEMEQFF; CDR3 DNA: TGCGCCAGCAGCTTGCCAGGGGAGATGGAGCAGTTCTTC
clone size: -; D gene: -; J gene: TRBJ1-4; V gene: TRBV28; CDR3 protein: CASSDGPFGKLFF; CDR3 DNA: TGTGCCAGCTCGGACGGACCATTCGGAAAACTGTTTTTT
clone size: -; D gene: -; J gene: TRBJ2-5; V gene: TRBV5-4; CDR3 protein: CASAGGGEETQYF; CDR3 DNA: TGTGCCAGCGCCGGCGGAGGGGAAGAGACCCAGTACTTC
clone size: few; D gene: -; J gene: TRBJ2-7; V gene: TRBV5-5; CDR3 protein: CASSRQREQYF; CDR3 DNA: TGTGCCAGCAGCCGCCAGCGCGAGCAGTACTTC
clone size: once; D gene: -; J gene: TRBJ2-5; V gene: TRBV6-1; CDR3 protein: CAIPTVTRETQYF; CDR3 DNA: TGTGCCATCCCGACAGTGACCAGGGAGACCCAGTACTTC